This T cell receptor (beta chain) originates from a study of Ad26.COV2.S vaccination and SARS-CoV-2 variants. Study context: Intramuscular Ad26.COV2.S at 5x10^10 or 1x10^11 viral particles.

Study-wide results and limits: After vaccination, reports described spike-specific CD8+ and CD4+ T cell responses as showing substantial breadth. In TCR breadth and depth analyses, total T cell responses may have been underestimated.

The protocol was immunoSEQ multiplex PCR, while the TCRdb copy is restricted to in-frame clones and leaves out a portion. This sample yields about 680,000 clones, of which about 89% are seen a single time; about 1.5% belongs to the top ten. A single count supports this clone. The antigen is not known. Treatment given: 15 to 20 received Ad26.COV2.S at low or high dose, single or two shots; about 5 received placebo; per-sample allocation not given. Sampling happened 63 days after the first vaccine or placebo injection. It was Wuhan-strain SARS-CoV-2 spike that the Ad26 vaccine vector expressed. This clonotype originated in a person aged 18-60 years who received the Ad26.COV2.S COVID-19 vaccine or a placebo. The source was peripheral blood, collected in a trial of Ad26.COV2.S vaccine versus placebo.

The CDR3 is CASSPRTGPMDEQFF. DNA of the CDR3: TGTGCCAGCAGCCCCCGGACAGGGCCAATGGATGAGCAGTTCTTC. The chain carries TRBV7-9 and TRBJ2-1; 8 bases line up with TRBD1. This CDR3 is 15 amino acids long. V lost 5 bases to trimming and J lost 8 bases; unmatched junction nucleotides: 11. Germline V lookup: CDR1 SEHNR, CDR2 FQNEAQ (reference sequence).